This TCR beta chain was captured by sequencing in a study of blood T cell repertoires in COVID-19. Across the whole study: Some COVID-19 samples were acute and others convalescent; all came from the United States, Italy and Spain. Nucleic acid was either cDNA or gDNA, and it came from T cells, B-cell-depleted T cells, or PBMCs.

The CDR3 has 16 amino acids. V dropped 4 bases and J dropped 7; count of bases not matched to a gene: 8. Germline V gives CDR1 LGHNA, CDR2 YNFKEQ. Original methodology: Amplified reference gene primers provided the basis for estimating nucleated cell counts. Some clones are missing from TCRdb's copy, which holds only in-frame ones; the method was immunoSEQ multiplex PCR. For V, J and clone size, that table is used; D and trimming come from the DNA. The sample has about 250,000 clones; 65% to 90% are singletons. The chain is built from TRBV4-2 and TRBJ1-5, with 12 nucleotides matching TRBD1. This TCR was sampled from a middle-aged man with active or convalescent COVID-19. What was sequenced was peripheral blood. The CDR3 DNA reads TGTGCCAGCAGCCTGGCGGGACAGGGGGCGAGACAGCCCCAGCATTTT. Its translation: CASSLAGQGARQPQHF.